This is a list of T cell receptor beta chains from one sample in a study of T cell clusters in autoimmune cytopenias. TCRdb re-called the multiplex PCR reads; one entry per CDR3 protein, DNA not given. This sample's table has 5,500 to 8,000 distinct CDR3 sequences. Sequenced sample: peripheral blood. The receptor set was obtained from a human donor with an autoimmune cytopenia or autoimmune hepatitis (not recorded which). The CDR3 runs from the conserved cysteine through the conserved F or W. Part of the rows lack a size; the others show once, few, many or a class for expanded clones.

size: medium-sized; J: TRBJ2-3; V: TRBV15; CDR3: CATSRKTESTDTQYF
size: .; J: TRBJ1-3; V: TRBV6-1; CDR3: CASSETASSGNTIYF
size: .; J: TRBJ2-7; V: TRBV6-6; CDR3: CASSSPTVSYEQYF
size: .; J: TRBJ2-3; V: TRBV7-9; CDR3: CASSLLILAGGFDTQYF
size: .; J: TRBJ2-1; V: TRBV6-1; CDR3: CASKAGGYEQFF
size: .; J: TRBJ2-1; V: TRBV5-1; CDR3: CASSLNGGLYWDEQFF
size: .; J: TRBJ2-3; V: TRBV10-3; CDR3: CAIDRGGTDTKYF
size: .; J: TRBJ2-7; V: TRBV7-3; CDR3: CASSATSGGAEQYF
size: .; J: TRBJ2-1; V: TRBV6-4; CDR3: CASSQGLHNEQFF
size: .; J: TRBJ1-5; V: TRBV30; CDR3: CAWSVGHSNQPQHF
size: medium-sized; J: TRBJ2-7; V: TRBV30; CDR3: CAWRMNRGPYEQYF
size: .; J: TRBJ1-5; V: TRBV5-4; CDR3: CASSLAEGNQPQHF
size: medium-sized; J: TRBJ2-1; V: TRBV7-2; CDR3: CASSSISGGAGDEQFF
size: medium-sized; J: TRBJ2-2; V: TRBV15; CDR3: CATSTPPGLAGEVGELFF
size: medium-sized; J: TRBJ1-1; V: TRBV29-1; CDR3: CSVRQERDTEAFF
size: .; J: TRBJ1-6; V: TRBV21-1; CDR3: CASSAGTGGSPLHF
size: .; J: TRBJ1-6; V: TRBV6-5; CDR3: CASSYSRGTGSSPLHF
size: medium-sized; J: TRBJ2-2; V: TRBV19; CDR3: CASKKRALDTGELFF
size: .; J: TRBJ1-2; V: TRBV21-1; CDR3: CARDRTGACQEGYTF
size: .; J: TRBJ2-1; V: TRBV20-1; CDR3: CSARDRDSGHNEQFF
size: .; J: TRBJ2-7; V: TRBV18; CDR3: CASSRDRDIYEQYF
size: medium-sized; J: TRBJ2-1; V: TRBV30; CDR3: CAWSTTRLYNEQFF